This record covers a single TCR beta chain. The data were produced by immunoSEQ multiplex PCR, yet TCRdb's version contains in-frame clones alone and is incomplete. The repertoire holds some 200,000 clones, with approximately 95% as singletons. This sample stems from a study of control samples from healthy donors and cancer patients. Sequenced material: blood. This clonotype was sampled from a man younger than 35 in good health.

CDR3 coding DNA: TGCGCCAGCAGCTTGGGTGTAGAGGCAACTAATGAAAAACTGTTTTTT. Translated, it gives CASSLGVEATNEKLFF. V usage is TRBV5-1 and J usage is TRBJ1-4; D uncertain. V was clipped by 0 bases and J by 0 bases, with 9 bases between them. The CDR3 totals 16 residues. Germline V CDR1 and CDR2: SGHRS, YFSETQ.